This passage covers 11 T cell receptor beta chains from one sample sequenced in a study of cytomegalovirus exposure and HLA in healthy donors. This table comes from immunoSEQ multiplex PCR, and its TCRdb copy is limited to in-frame clones, with some not included. The table includes some 150,000 clones, about 89% detected once. Sequencing used PBMCs. These receptors were obtained from a man younger than 35 in good health and CMV-seropositive.

CDR3 amino acids: CASSLGLTGFTETGELFF. In DNA, the CDR3 is TGTGCCAGCAGCTTGGGCCTGACAGGGTTCACGGAAACCGGGGAGCTGTTTTTT. V is TRBV11-2 and J is TRBJ2-2; 7 bases are shared with TRBD1. CDR3 length: 18 amino acids. From germline, CDR1 is SGHAT and CDR2 FQNNGV. The V gene end was trimmed by 3 bases and the J gene end by 5 bases; junction bases not matched to a gene: 15.

This chain links TRBV28 with TRBJ2-7; D remains ambiguous. The V end was cut by 6 bases, the J end by 6 bases, with 15 bases between. The germline gives CDR1 MDHEN, CDR2 SYDVKM. This CDR3 contains 13 residues. The CDR3, as DNA: TGTGCCAGCAGCCGCCCCCGGGTCGGCGAGCAGTACTTC. It translates to CASSRPRVGEQYF.

The CDR3 spells CASSLAVLAGGLGTGELFF. The CDR3 nucleotides are TGTGCCAGCAGCTTAGCGGTCTTAGCGGGGGGGCTAGGCACCGGGGAGCTGTTTTTT. This chain uses TRBV11-2 with TRBJ2-2, with 11 positions matching TRBD2. V trimming: 1 base; J trimming: 4 bases; junction bases outside the gene matches: 11. The germline V gene has CDR1 SGHAT and CDR2 FQNNGV. The CDR3 runs 19 residues.

The genes are TRBV4-2 and TRBJ2-1; the match to TRBD2 covers 7 bases. This CDR3 has 16 residues. Germline-derived CDR1 and CDR2 are LGHNA and YNFKEQ. Germline trimming cut 4 bases from V and 3 bases from J; bases unmatched to any gene: 9. CDR3 nucleotides: TGTGCCAGCAGCCGGACTAGTGGCCTCAGCTACAATGAGCAGTTCTTC. Its protein product is CASSRTSGLSYNEQFF.

This clone was found a few times. The chain recombines TRBV6-5 with TRBJ1-2; perhaps TRBD1 as D (5 bases). Germline loops: CDR1 MNHEY, CDR2 SVGAGI. V gave up 0 bases and J gave up 6 bases, with 14 bases separating them. This CDR3 is 15 amino acids long. DNA for the CDR3: TGTGCCAGCAGTTACTCGTGGACTGGGACTAATGGCTACACCTTC. Translating it yields CASSYSWTGTNGYTF.

The V and J genes are TRBV4-2 and TRBJ1-1; a possible D gene is TRBD1 (6 bases). Germline values: CDR1 LGHNA, CDR2 YNFKEQ. The CDR3 sequence is 15 residues long. Trimming shortened V by 3 bases and J by 3 bases, and 14 bases separated the two germline ends. DNA for the CDR3: TGTGCCAGCAGCCACGAATGGGACATCCACACTGAAGCTTTCTTT. It is translated as CASSHEWDIHTEAFF.

This chain links TRBV2 with TRBJ2-7; 11 nucleotides align to TRBD1. The CDR3 is 13 residues long. Germline V gene lookup returns CDR1 SNHLY and CDR2 FYNNEI. Germline trimming cut 5 bases from V and 7 bases from J; bases unmatched to any gene: 4. CDR3 residues: CASSLDRGREQYF. The CDR3 DNA follows: TGTGCCAGCAGTCTGGACAGGGGGCGAGAGCAGTACTTC.

The V and J genes are TRBV5-6 and TRBJ1-1; D uncertain. The CDR3 totals 12 residues. CDR1 and CDR2 from the germline V gene are SGHDT and YYEEEE. V was shortened by 1 base and J by 5 bases, with 6 bases between the two germline ends. As DNA, the CDR3 is TGTGCCAGCAGCTTGTTGAGGACTGAAGCTTTCTTT. It codes for CASSLLRTEAFF.

The chain employs TRBV10-3 and TRBJ1-2; no firm D call. V lost 6 bases and J lost 3, with 8 bases in between. This CDR3 spans 12 amino acids. Germline CDR1 reads ENHRY; CDR2 reads SYGVKD. Here the CDR3 DNA reads TGTGCCATCAGGAGGGAGGACTATGGCTACACCTTC. It translates to CAIRREDYGYTF.

The chain carries TRBV10-3 and TRBJ2-4; the D gene is possibly TRBD1 (5 bases). Trimming removed 8 bases from V and 7 bases from J, with 15 bases in between. The CDR3 is 13 amino acids. Germline CDR1 and CDR2: ENHRY and SYGVKD. CDR3 DNA: TGTGCCATCGGCGGAGCAAAGGGGAACATTCAGTACTTC. Translated: CAIGGAKGNIQYF.

This chain connects TRBV7-2 to TRBJ1-5; D gene uncertain. Per the germline V gene, CDR1 is SGHTA and CDR2 is FQGNSA. The CDR3 is 15 amino acids. V was clipped by 3 bases and J by 3 bases, with 12 bases between them. The CDR3 spells CASSLTSQYNQPQHF. The CDR3, as DNA: TGTGCCAGCAGCTTGACAAGTCAATACAATCAGCCCCAGCATTTT.